Following are 15 T cell receptor beta chains from one sample sequenced in a study of T cell responses to AZD1222 COVID-19 vaccine. Clones were sequenced by immunoSEQ multiplex PCR, and TCRdb holds only the in-frame ones, with some missing. The repertoire holds around 99,000 clones, approximately 90% seen once, with over 9.5% in the top ten. This material consisted of peripheral blood, taken on day 0 of AZD1222 vaccination. The receptors shown here come from an adult in good health.

This clone turned up a few times. The gene calls are TRBV6-4 and TRBJ2-2; tentatively, D is TRBD2 (6 bases). Germline-derived CDR1 and CDR2 are MRHNA and SNTAGT. This CDR3 spans 15 amino acids. Deletions cut 2 bases from V and 5 bases from J, with 12 bases between. CDR3 DNA sequence: TGTGCCAGCAGTGACCGAGCGGGCGGGACCGGGGAGCTGTTTTTT. Its protein product is CASSDRAGGTGELFF.

V is TRBV11-2 and J is TRBJ1-1, with no clear D. Germline lookup yields CDR1 SGHAT and CDR2 FQNNGV. V lost 2 bases, J lost 1 base, and 5 bases lay in between. The CDR3 contains 13 residues. For the CDR3, the DNA is TGTGCCAGCAGCTTAAGGGAGAACACTGAAGCTTTCTTT. Translated: CASSLRENTEAFF.

The chain is built from TRBV27 and TRBJ2-7, with D unclear. The CDR3 runs 12 residues. CDR1 is MNHEY and CDR2 is SMNVEV in the germline V gene (reference sequence). Trimming stripped 5 bases from V and 4 bases from J, with 9 bases between. The CDR3 loop is CASSRTPYEQYF. CDR3 bases: TGTGCCAGCAGTAGGACCCCTTACGAGCAGTACTTC.

The chain carries TRBV28 and TRBJ1-1, with D unresolved. CDR1 and CDR2 from the germline V gene are MDHEN and SYDVKM. Trimming took off 4 bases at V and 0 bases at J, with 18 bases between the two ends. The CDR3 totals 17 residues. Here the CDR3 reads CASSSTLGGIVNTEAFF. The CDR3 nucleotides are TGTGCCAGCAGTTCGACCCTGGGAGGAATAGTGAACACTGAAGCTTTCTTT.

The chain joins TRBV19 to TRBJ1-4, with unresolved D. Germline CDR1 is LNHDA and CDR2 is SQIVND (reference sequence). The CDR3 spans 12 residues. Trimming removed 5 bases at V and 4 bases at J, with 5 bases between. CDR3 loop: CASSPRNEKLFF. CDR3 bases: TGTGCCAGTAGTCCCCGTAATGAAAAACTGTTTTTT.

The V and J genes are TRBV7-9 and TRBJ1-5; no reliable D call. Between the trimmed V and J ends, which lost 1 base and 9 bases, there was a span of 10 bases. Germline V lookup: CDR1 SEHNR, CDR2 FQNEAQ (reference sequence). This CDR3 has 13 amino acids. The CDR3 coding sequence is TGTGCCAGCAGCTTAGATGGGCCCCGGCCCCAGCATTTT. The encoded protein is CASSLDGPRPQHF.

This chain links TRBV6-2 or TRBV6-3 with TRBJ2-5; D possibly corresponds to TRBD1 (6 bases). In germline, CDR1 is MNHEY, CDR2 SVGEGT. The CDR3 has 14 amino acids. Trimming shortened V by 6 bases and J by 0 bases, and 11 bases separated the two germline ends. The CDR3 region is CASRPTGYQETQYF. Written as DNA, the CDR3 is TGTGCCAGCAGACCTACAGGGTACCAAGAGACCCAGTACTTC.

The rearrangement links TRBV11-3 to TRBJ2-2; weak D call: TRBD2 (5 bases). CDR3 length: 14 amino acids. V was cut by 1 base and J by 6 bases, with 9 bases left in between. Germline CDR1 reads SGHNT; CDR2 reads YENEEA. Here the CDR3 DNA reads TGTGCCAGCAGCTTAGGTCGCGGGTCCGGGGAGCTGTTTTTT. The encoded protein is CASSLGRGSGELFF.

The V gene is TRBV5-6, the J gene TRBJ2-4; D is unresolved. Trimming pared 1 base from V and 3 bases from J, leaving 11 bases between. Germline V lookup: CDR1 SGHDT, CDR2 YYEEEE. This CDR3 is built from 15 residues. The CDR3 reads CASSLKVHHKNIQYF. DNA of the CDR3: TGTGCCAGCAGCTTGAAGGTCCACCACAAAAACATTCAGTACTTC.

The rearrangement links TRBV5-4 to TRBJ2-3; 9 bases are shared with TRBD1. V lost 4 bases to trimming and J lost 6 bases; unmatched junction nucleotides: 9. This CDR3 has 15 residues. Per the germline V gene, CDR1 is SGHNT and CDR2 is YYREEE (reference sequence). The CDR3 region is CASSPWDRERDTQYF. CDR3 coding DNA: TGTGCCAGCAGCCCCTGGGACAGGGAAAGGGATACGCAGTATTTT.

V usage is TRBV2 and J usage is TRBJ2-4, with D tentatively TRBD2 (6 bases). Trimming took 11 bases from V and 7 from J, leaving 15 bases between them. Germline V gives CDR1 SNHLY, CDR2 FYNNEI. The CDR3 covers 12 residues. The CDR3 protein is CAGGTDGNIQYF. CDR3 DNA: TGTGCCGGAGGGACTGACGGGAACATTCAGTACTTC.

In DNA form, the CDR3 reads TGTGCCACCAGCAGAGAGGCGGGAATCCTGGCCGGGGAGCTGTTTTTT. This encodes CATSREAGILAGELFF. The chain uses TRBV15 and TRBJ2-2, with a possible D match to TRBD2 (6 bases). V was shortened by 0 bases and J by 6 bases, with 14 bases between the two germline ends. The germline V gene encodes CDR1 LNHNV and CDR2 YYDKDF (reference sequence). The CDR3 loop spans 16 amino acids.

J is TRBJ2-4 and V is TRBV28, with a weak D call TRBD1 (5 bases). The CDR3 length is 17 residues. The germline gives CDR1 MDHEN, CDR2 SYDVKM. V was trimmed by 6 bases and J by 5 bases, leaving 23 bases between them. The CDR3: CASRSLGLLKGENIQYF. The CDR3 nucleotides read TGTGCCAGCAGGTCCTTAGGTCTCCTAAAAGGGGAAAACATTCAGTACTTC.

In nucleotides, the CDR3 is TGTGCCAGCAGTATCAGGACAGGGTTTCGGAACACTGAAGCTTTCTTT. As protein: CASSIRTGFRNTEAFF. The genes are TRBV11-2 and TRBJ1-1; 8 bases line up with TRBD1. Per germline, CDR1 SGHAT and CDR2 FQNNGV. The J segment lost 1 base and the V segment lost 6 bases, leaving 10 bases of the junction unmatched. This CDR3 region has 16 residues.

This sequence joins TRBV6-2 or TRBV6-3 and TRBJ1-5; weak D call: TRBD1 (5 bases). Germline CDR1 is MNHEY and CDR2 is SVGEGT. V dropped 2 bases and J dropped 6 bases, with 11 bases sitting between them. This CDR3 comprises 14 residues. In DNA, the CDR3 is TGTGCCAGCAGTTACGGGCAGGGCACTCAGCCCCAGCATTTT. It codes for CASSYGQGTQPQHF.